This paragraph reports one TCR beta chain. The data originate from a study of OX40 agonist ivuxolimab in advanced cancers. Study summary: Having had anti-PD-1, anti-PD-L1 or anti-CTLA-4 therapy before was allowed, and roughly 40% had some.

Sequencing was performed with immunoSEQ multiplex PCR; in TCRdb, only in-frame clones are kept and a portion is missing. The sample lists about 32,000 clones, over 60% occurring once. The study sampled blood at baseline, cycle 4 day 1, and cycle 7 day 1. The specimen comprised CD4+ or CD8+ T cells sorted from blood, sampled in a trial of the OX40 agonist ivuxolimab. The receptor's source is an adult with an advanced solid tumor such as melanoma, head and neck, liver or kidney cancer.

CDR3 DNA sequence: TGTGCCAGCAGCTCGCGGGACAGGCCCTCCTATAATTCACCCCTCCACTTT. Its protein is CASSSRDRPSYNSPLHF. The gene calls are TRBV7-6 and TRBJ1-6; TRBD1 aligns across 8 bases. With V trimmed by 4 bases and J by 0 bases, 5 bases remained unmatched. Per germline, CDR1 SGHVS and CDR2 FNYEAQ. The CDR3 length is 17 residues. Together with reference TRBV7-6 and TRBJ1-6, the CDR3 gives the full variable domain: GAGVSQSPRYKVTKRGQDVALRCDPISGHVSLYWYRQALGQGPEFLTYFNYEAQQDKSGLPNDRFSAERPEGSISTLTIQRTEQRDSAMYRCASSSRDRPSYNSPLHFGNGTRLTVT.